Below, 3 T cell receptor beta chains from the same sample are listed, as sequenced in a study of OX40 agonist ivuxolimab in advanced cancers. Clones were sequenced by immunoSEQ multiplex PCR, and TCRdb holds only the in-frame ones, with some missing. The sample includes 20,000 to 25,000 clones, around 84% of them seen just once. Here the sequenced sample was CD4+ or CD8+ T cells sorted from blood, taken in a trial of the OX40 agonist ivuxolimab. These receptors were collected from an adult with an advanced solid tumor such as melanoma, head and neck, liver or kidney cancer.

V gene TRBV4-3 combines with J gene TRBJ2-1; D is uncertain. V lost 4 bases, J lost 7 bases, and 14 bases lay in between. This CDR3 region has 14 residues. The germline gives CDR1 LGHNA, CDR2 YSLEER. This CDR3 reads CASSPSEVANEQFF. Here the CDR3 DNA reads TGCGCCAGCAGCCCGAGCGAGGTAGCAAATGAGCAGTTCTTC.

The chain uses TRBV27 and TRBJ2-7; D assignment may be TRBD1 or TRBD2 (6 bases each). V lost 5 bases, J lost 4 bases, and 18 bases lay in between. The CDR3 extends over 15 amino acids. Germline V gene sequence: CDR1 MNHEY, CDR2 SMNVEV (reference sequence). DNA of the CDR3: TGTGCCAGCAGTCCCCAAGGGGGGTCGCGGTACGAGCAGTACTTC. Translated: CASSPQGGSRYEQYF.

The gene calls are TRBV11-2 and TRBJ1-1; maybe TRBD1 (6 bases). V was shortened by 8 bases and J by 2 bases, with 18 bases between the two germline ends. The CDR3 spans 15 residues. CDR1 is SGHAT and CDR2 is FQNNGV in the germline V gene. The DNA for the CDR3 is TGTGCCAGCCGCCTGGGTTACAGGGCAAACACTGAAGCTTTCTTT. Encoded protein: CASRLGYRANTEAFF.